This TCR beta chain is drawn from a study of beta chain features in type 1 diabetes. Trimming cost V 5 bases and J 4 bases, with 9 bases left between them. This CDR3 is 12 amino acids long. Looked up from germline, CDR1 is SNHLY and CDR2 is FYNNEI. What was sequenced were expressed TCRB transcripts, since all of the isolated RNA had been reverse transcribed. Measured with immunoSEQ multiplex PCR; TCRdb has only the in-frame clones, and not every one. This sample has some 900,000 clones, with roughly 15% found just once. Sample: naive CD4+ T cells from blood. The clonotype originates from a woman between 18 and 29 years old in good health. J is TRBJ2-7 and V is TRBV2; D not certain. CDR3: CASSIRNYEQYF. The CDR3 nucleotides are TGTGCCAGCAGTATCAGAAATTACGAGCAGTACTTC. Using reference TRBV2 and TRBJ2-7 for the parts outside the CDR3, the full variable domain is EPEVTQTPSHQVTQMGQEVILRCVPISNHLYFYWYRQILGQKVEFLVSFYNNEISEKSEIFDDQFSVERPDGSNFTLKIRSTKLEDSAMYFCASSIRNYEQYFGPGTRLTVT.